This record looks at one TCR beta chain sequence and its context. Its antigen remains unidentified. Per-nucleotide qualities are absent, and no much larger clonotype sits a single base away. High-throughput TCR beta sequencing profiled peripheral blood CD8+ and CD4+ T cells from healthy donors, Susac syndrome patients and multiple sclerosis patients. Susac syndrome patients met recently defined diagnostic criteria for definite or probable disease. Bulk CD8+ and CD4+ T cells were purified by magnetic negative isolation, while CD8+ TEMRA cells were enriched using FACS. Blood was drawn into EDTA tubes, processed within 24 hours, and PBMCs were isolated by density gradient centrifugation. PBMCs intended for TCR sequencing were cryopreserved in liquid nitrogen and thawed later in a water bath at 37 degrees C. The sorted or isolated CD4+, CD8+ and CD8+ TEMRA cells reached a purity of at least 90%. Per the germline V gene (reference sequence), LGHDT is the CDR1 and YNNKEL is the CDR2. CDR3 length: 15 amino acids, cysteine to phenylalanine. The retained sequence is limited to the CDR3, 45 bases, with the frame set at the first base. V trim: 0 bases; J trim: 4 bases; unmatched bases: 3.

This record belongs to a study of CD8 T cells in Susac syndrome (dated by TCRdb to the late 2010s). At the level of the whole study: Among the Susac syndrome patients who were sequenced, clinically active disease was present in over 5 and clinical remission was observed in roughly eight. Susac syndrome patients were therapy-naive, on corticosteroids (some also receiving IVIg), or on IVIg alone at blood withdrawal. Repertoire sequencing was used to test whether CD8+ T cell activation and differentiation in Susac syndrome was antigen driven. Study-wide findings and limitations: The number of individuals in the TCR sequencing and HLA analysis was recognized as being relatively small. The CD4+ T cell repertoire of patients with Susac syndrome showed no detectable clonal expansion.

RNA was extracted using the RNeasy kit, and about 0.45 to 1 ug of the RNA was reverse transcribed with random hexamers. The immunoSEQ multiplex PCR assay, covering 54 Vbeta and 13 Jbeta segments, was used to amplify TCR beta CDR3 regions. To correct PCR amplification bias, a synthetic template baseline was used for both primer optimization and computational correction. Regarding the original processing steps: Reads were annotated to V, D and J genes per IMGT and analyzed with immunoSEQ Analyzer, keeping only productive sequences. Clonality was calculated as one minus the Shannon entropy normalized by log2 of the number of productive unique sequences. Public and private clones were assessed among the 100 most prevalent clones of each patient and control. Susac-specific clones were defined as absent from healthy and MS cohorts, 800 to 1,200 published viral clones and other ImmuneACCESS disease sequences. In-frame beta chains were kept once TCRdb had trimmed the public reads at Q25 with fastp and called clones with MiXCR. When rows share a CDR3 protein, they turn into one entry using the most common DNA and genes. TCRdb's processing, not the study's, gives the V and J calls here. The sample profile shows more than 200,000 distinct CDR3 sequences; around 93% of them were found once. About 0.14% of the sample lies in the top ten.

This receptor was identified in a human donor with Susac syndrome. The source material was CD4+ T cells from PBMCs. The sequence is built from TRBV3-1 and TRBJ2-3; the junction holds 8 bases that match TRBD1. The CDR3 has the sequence CASSQDPGGADTQYF. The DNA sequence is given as TGTGCCAGCAGCCAAGACCCAGGGGGCGCAGATACGCAGTATTTT.